The 30 T cell receptor beta chains listed next were all sequenced from one sample in a study of identifying expanded T cells in peripheral blood. Clones were read by immunoSEQ multiplex PCR, and TCRdb kept only the in-frame ones, dropping some. The sample lists around 100,000 clones, about 89% occurring once. Sequenced input: blood. The receptors here all came from a person aged 18-69 years in good health.

V usage is TRBV29-1 and J usage is TRBJ2-7, with TRBD1 as a possible D gene (6 bases). There are 15 residues in the CDR3. Germline assignment: CDR1 SQVTM and CDR2 ANQGSEA. Trimming stripped 1 base from V and 0 bases from J, with 13 bases between. The DNA for the CDR3 is TGCAGCGTTGAAGGTGGCAGGGGATCCTCCTACGAGCAGTACTTC. Translated, it gives CSVEGGRGSSYEQYF.

The DNA of the CDR3 is TGTGCCAGCAGCCAGGTAGGAGGCGGACAGGGCGTCTTGCCCCAGCATTTT. Amino acids: CASSQVGGGQGVLPQHF. The genes are TRBV4-2 and TRBJ1-5, with TRBD1 matching over 8 bases. J gave up 9 bases and V 3 bases, and 16 bases lay outside the gene matches. The CDR3 loop spans 17 amino acids. Per the germline V gene, CDR1 is LGHNA and CDR2 is YNFKEQ.

As to this clone: The junction departs from the called germline gene at one end, perhaps through a read error. The chain uses TRBV20-1 and TRBJ2-3; D unresolved. The CDR3 consists of 8 residues. Germline-derived CDR1 and CDR2 are DFQATT and SNEGSKA (reference sequence). CDR3: CSAISGDF. The CDR3 nucleotides read TGCAGTGCTATAAGTGGGGATTTT.

This clone has a single count. The rearrangement joins TRBV6-5 to TRBJ1-5; 10 bases fit TRBD1. The CDR3 sequence is 15 residues long. V dropped 5 bases and J dropped 7; count of bases not matched to a gene: 8. The germline CDR1 and CDR2 sequences are MNHEY and SVGAGI. The CDR3 DNA is TGTGCCAGCAGTCCCGGGACAGGGGCTCGGCAGCCCCAGCATTTT. Translated: CASSPGTGARQPQHF.

The chain is built from TRBV4-3 and TRBJ2-5, with 9 bases aligning to TRBD2. The CDR3 runs 14 residues. Per germline, CDR1 LGHNA and CDR2 YSLEER. V shed 1 base and J 5 bases; nucleotides not matched to a gene: 2. The CDR3 coding sequence is TGCGCCAGCAGCCAAGGTACTAGCGGGGAGACCCAGTACTTC. The encoded protein is CASSQGTSGETQYF.

This chain uses TRBV30 with TRBJ1-5; perhaps TRBD1 as D (5 bases). The ends were cut back, 2 bases at V and 1 base at J, with 18 bases in the middle. This CDR3 comprises 17 residues. Germline V lookup: CDR1 GTSNPN, CDR2 SVGIG (reference sequence). CDR3 in DNA: TGTGCCTGGAGTTCCACCAGGACAACTAAGAGCAATCAGCCCCAGCATTTT. It yields the protein CAWSSTRTTKSNQPQHF.

The sample holds one count of this clone. The rearrangement links TRBV11-2 to TRBJ2-1; a possible D gene is TRBD2 (5 bases). Trimming shortened V by 1 base and J by 2 bases, and 12 bases separated the two germline ends. The CDR3 is 16 amino acids. Germline CDR1 and CDR2: SGHAT and FQNNGV. CDR3 protein: CASSLVSGVTYNEQFF. The CDR3 DNA reads as TGTGCCAGCAGCTTAGTGTCCGGGGTTACCTACAATGAGCAGTTCTTC.

The genes are TRBV6-5 and TRBJ1-1, with D hard to call. With 2 bases removed from V and 6 bases from J, the gap between germline ends came to 13 bases. The CDR3 extends over 14 amino acids. Looked up from germline, CDR1 is MNHEY and CDR2 is SVGAGI. As DNA, the CDR3 is TGTGCCAGCAGTTACAACAGTCAAGGCTCTGAAGCTTTCTTT. Protein: CASSYNSQGSEAFF.

This chain's CDR3 is CASSQGTANTEAFF. Here the CDR3 DNA reads TGCGCCAGCAGCCAGGGGACGGCGAACACTGAAGCTTTCTTT. The genes are TRBV4-3 and TRBJ1-1; a possible D gene is TRBD1 (5 bases). V gave up 3 bases and J gave up 1 base, with 9 bases separating them. CDR3 length: 14 amino acids. CDR1 LGHNA and CDR2 YSLEER come from the germline V gene.

The rearrangement joins TRBV6-5 to TRBJ1-1, with TRBD1 identical over 10 bases. The ends lost 1 base at V and 10 bases at J; junction bases unmatched: 3. The germline V gene has CDR1 MNHEY and CDR2 SVGAGI. The length of the CDR3 is 13 residues. CDR3 sequence: CASSYLGDRGAFF. The CDR3 coding sequence is TGTGCCAGCAGTTACTTAGGGGACAGGGGAGCTTTCTTT.

The chain links TRBV19 to TRBJ1-3, with no clear D. From germline, CDR1 is LNHDA and CDR2 SQIVND (reference sequence). CDR3 length: 14 amino acids. V was pared by 4 bases and J by 7 bases, with 14 bases between. The CDR3 sequence is CASSTPGLANTIYF. DNA for the CDR3: TGTGCCAGTAGTACACCAGGCCTAGCCAACACCATATATTTT.

This clone was detected a few times. This chain links TRBV13 with TRBJ1-2, with D uncertain. The CDR3 sequence is 12 residues long. Trimming stripped 0 bases from V and 7 bases from J, with 6 bases between. Germline values: CDR1 PRHDT, CDR2 FYEKMQ (reference sequence). The CDR3 spells CASSLGPSGYTF. As DNA, the CDR3 is TGTGCCAGCAGCTTAGGGCCCAGTGGCTACACCTTC.

The rearrangement joins TRBV19 to TRBJ1-5; 10 bases are a match to TRBD1. V trimming: 7 bases; J trimming: 2 bases; junction bases outside the gene matches: 17. CDR3 length equals 19 residues. Germline loops: CDR1 LNHDA, CDR2 SQIVND (reference sequence). Here the CDR3 reads CASKMVVGQGVKGNQPQHF. In DNA form, the CDR3 reads TGTGCCAGTAAGATGGTCGTAGGACAGGGGGTAAAAGGCAATCAGCCCCAGCATTTT.

The chain has TRBV6-1 and TRBJ1-2, with a weak D call TRBD1 (5 bases). In germline, CDR1 is MNHNS, CDR2 SASEGT. This CDR3 region has 13 residues. Trimming stripped 6 bases from V and 5 bases from J, with 13 bases between. The CDR3 is CASSPLTEYGYTF. CDR3 bases: TGTGCCAGCAGCCCGCTGACAGAATATGGCTACACCTTC.

V and J are TRBV15 and TRBJ2-1; a possible D gene is TRBD2 (6 bases). Germline V gives CDR1 LNHNV, CDR2 YYDKDF (reference sequence). The CDR3 runs to 17 residues. V lost 0 bases and J lost 0, with 12 bases in between. The CDR3 DNA sequence: TGTGCCACCAGCAGAGATTTGGCGGGGAGCTCCTACAATGAGCAGTTCTTC. Translated: CATSRDLAGSSYNEQFF.

The chain is built from TRBV2 and TRBJ2-2; 11 bases are shared with TRBD2. This CDR3 region has 18 residues. Germline values: CDR1 SNHLY, CDR2 FYNNEI. Trimming removed 6 bases from V and 4 bases from J; junction bases left unmatched: 13. For the CDR3, the DNA is TGTGCCAGCAGCGAGGACTCTAGCGGGGGGCCGGGCACCGGGGAGCTGTTTTTT. Translated: CASSEDSSGGPGTGELFF.

This chain uses TRBV6-5 with TRBJ2-7, with 7 bases aligning to TRBD2. Per germline, CDR1 MNHEY and CDR2 SVGAGI. V lost 7 bases to trimming and J lost 3 bases; unmatched junction nucleotides: 9. This CDR3 contains 14 residues. CDR3 in amino acids: CASTEIAGLYEQYF. In nucleotides, the CDR3 is TGTGCCAGCACCGAGATAGCGGGCCTCTACGAGCAGTACTTC.

This chain joins TRBV29-1 and TRBJ1-2; maybe TRBD1 (6 bases). The germline CDR1 and CDR2 sequences are SQVTM and ANQGSEA. The CDR3 covers 15 residues. V dropped 4 bases and J dropped 2 bases, with 17 bases sitting between them. CDR3 sequence: CSVGTDRYSNYGYTF. The CDR3 region has the DNA TGCAGCGTTGGGACCGACAGGTACTCCAACTATGGCTACACCTTC.

This clone was found once. The chain carries TRBV5-6 and TRBJ2-1, with 7 nucleotides matching TRBD2. V gave up 0 bases and J gave up 8 bases; unmatched junction bases: 8. In germline, CDR1 is SGHDT, CDR2 YYEEEE. This CDR3 contains 15 residues. CDR3 bases: TGTGCCAGCAGCTTGGGTGGGGGAGGGATATATGAGCAGTTCTTC. Translation: CASSLGGGGIYEQFF.

V and J are TRBV7-2 and TRBJ2-3, with TRBD1 matching over 7 bases. V lost 5 bases to trimming and J lost 3 bases; unmatched junction nucleotides: 8. CDR1 and CDR2 from the germline V gene are SGHTA and FQGNSA. The CDR3 is 15 residues long. Here the CDR3 DNA reads TGTGCCAGCAGCGCCCGACAGGGCATGACAGATACGCAGTATTTT. This sequence encodes CASSARQGMTDTQYF.

In nucleotides, the CDR3 is TGTGCCAGCATCCCAGGACAGGGGGCGTTTGGAAACACCATATATTTT. This encodes CASIPGQGAFGNTIYF. This chain connects TRBV28 to TRBJ1-3; 11 bases are shared with TRBD1. Germline CDR1 and CDR2: MDHEN and SYDVKM. V shed 7 bases, J shed 3 bases, and the junction held 8 bases outside the gene matches. CDR3 size: 16 residues. The full variable domain, rest sourced from reference TRBV28 and TRBJ1-3, is DVKVTQSSRYLVKRTGEKVFLECVQDMDHENMFWYRQDPGLGLRLIYFSYDVKMKEKGDIPEGYSVSREKKERFSLILESASTNQTSMYLCASIPGQGAFGNTIYFGEGSWLTVV.

This rearrangement joins TRBV7-8 to TRBJ1-2, with 7 bases matching TRBD1. The V gene's germline CDR1 is SGHVS and CDR2 FQNEAQ. V gave up 5 bases and J gave up 3 bases; unmatched junction bases: 3. This CDR3 spans 13 amino acids. CDR3 protein: CASSPQGDYGYTF. The CDR3, as DNA: TGTGCCAGCAGCCCTCAGGGGGACTATGGCTACACCTTC.

The chain recombines TRBV6-5 with TRBJ2-7; D is undetermined. CDR1 MNHEY and CDR2 SVGAGI come from the germline V gene. The CDR3 has 14 residues. The V and J ends lost 7 bases and 1 base respectively, with 14 bases between them. This chain's CDR3 is CASTPQGFSYEQYF. The CDR3 coding sequence is TGTGCCAGCACTCCACAAGGGTTTTCCTACGAGCAGTACTTC.

The chain joins TRBV30 to TRBJ1-2; perhaps TRBD1 as D (5 bases). Germline V gives CDR1 GTSNPN, CDR2 SVGIG (reference sequence). With 3 bases removed from V and 4 bases from J, the gap between germline ends came to 15 bases. The CDR3 contains 14 residues. CDR3 in DNA: TGTGCCTGGAGCATCGGCACAGGCCCCTATGGCTACACCTTC. Amino acid sequence: CAWSIGTGPYGYTF.

The chain is built from TRBV11-2 and TRBJ1-3; no reliable D call. Germline V gene sequence: CDR1 SGHAT, CDR2 FQNNGV. The CDR3 consists of 13 residues. V was cut by 4 bases and J by 4 bases, with 8 bases left in between. The CDR3 protein is CASSSRTGNTIYF. The CDR3 nucleotides are TGTGCCAGCAGCTCCCGCACAGGAAACACCATATATTTT.

The chain has TRBV12-5 and TRBJ2-7; the D gene is possibly TRBD2 (6 bases). This CDR3 spans 14 amino acids. Germline CDR1 and CDR2: LGHNT and FRNRAP. Deletions cut 6 bases from V and 3 bases from J, with 15 bases between. The CDR3 reads CASGPGGALYEQYF. DNA of the CDR3: TGTGCTAGTGGCCCGGGCGGGGCCCTCTACGAGCAGTACTTC.

V is TRBV28 and J is TRBJ2-3, with 7 nucleotides matching TRBD1. CDR1 and CDR2 from the germline V gene are MDHEN and SYDVKM. The CDR3 totals 16 residues. Trimming removed 5 bases from V and 0 bases from J; junction bases left unmatched: 8. The CDR3 sequence is CASSPHRGLSTDTQYF. The CDR3 coding sequence is TGTGCCAGCAGTCCCCACAGGGGTCTGAGCACAGATACGCAGTATTTT. The whole variable domain, filled in from reference TRBV28 and TRBJ2-3, reads DVKVTQSSRYLVKRTGEKVFLECVQDMDHENMFWYRQDPGLGLRLIYFSYDVKMKEKGDIPEGYSVSREKKERFSLILESASTNQTSMYLCASSPHRGLSTDTQYFGPGTRLTVL.

V usage is TRBV5-6 and J usage is TRBJ1-2; TRBD1 is a possible D gene (6 bases). This CDR3 is built from 15 residues. V was shortened by 3 bases and J by 4 bases, with 16 bases between the two germline ends. Germline V lookup: CDR1 SGHDT, CDR2 YYEEEE. CDR3 DNA sequence: TGTGCCAGCAGCTGGGGGGTCGGGGGCTCCTATGGCTACACCTTC. This gives the protein CASSWGVGGSYGYTF. Looking up the rest from reference TRBV5-6 and TRBJ1-2 gives the full variable domain: DAGVTQSPTHLIKTRGQQVTLRCSPKSGHDTVSWYQQALGQGPQFIFQYYEEEERQRGNFPDRFSGHQFPNYSSELNVNALLLGDSALYLCASSWGVGGSYGYTFGSGTRLTVV.

This chain joins TRBV29-1 and TRBJ2-1, with D possibly called TRBD1 or TRBD2 (7 bases each). CDR3 length: 15 amino acids. The germline gives CDR1 SQVTM, CDR2 ANQGSEA. Trimming stripped 2 bases from V and 4 bases from J, with 15 bases between. In nucleotides, the CDR3 is TGCAGCGTTGAATTGAGCAGGGGGGGGTACAATGAGCAGTTCTTC. This sequence encodes CSVELSRGGYNEQFF.

This clone has just one count. The genes are TRBV5-1 and TRBJ2-6; D is perhaps TRBD2 (5 bases). V lost 1 base, J lost 0 bases, and 11 bases lay in between. Germline V gene data show CDR1 as SGHRS and CDR2 as YFSETQ. The CDR3 is made up of 17 amino acids. In nucleotides, the CDR3 is TGCGCCAGCAGCTTGCGGGCGGCGGGCTCTGGGGCCAACGTCCTGACTTTC. Translated, it gives CASSLRAAGSGANVLTF.